This T cell receptor (beta chain) is from a study of cytomegalovirus exposure and HLA in healthy donors. Study-wide context: The Caucasian-associated ancestry cluster held roughly 80% of roughly 370 genotyped donors. Regarding the study as a whole: It was assumed in the presence/absence analyses that sequencing depth was roughly uniform across donors. In an earlier analysis, in some 500 donors, most V segments appeared productive either ~87% or ~30% of the time.

PCR was performed using 60 Vbeta and 13 Jbeta primers. Produced via immunoSEQ multiplex PCR; TCRdb's table is partial and in-frame only. The repertoire holds roughly 130,000 clones, with approximately 72% as singletons. Comment on this clone: Its cognate antigen is unknown.

The sequence was collected from a woman aged 55-75 years in good health and CMV-seronegative. The sequencing sample was made of PBMCs.

CDR3 residues: CASLRAGINEKLFF. The CDR3 region has the DNA TGTGCCAGCCTTCGGGCAGGGATTAATGAAAAACTGTTTTTT. The chain is built from TRBV11-2 and TRBJ1-4, with D possibly TRBD1 on 5 matching bases. This CDR3 region has 14 residues. V was clipped by 8 bases and J by 4 bases, with 14 bases between them. Looked up from germline, CDR1 is SGHAT and CDR2 is FQNNGV.